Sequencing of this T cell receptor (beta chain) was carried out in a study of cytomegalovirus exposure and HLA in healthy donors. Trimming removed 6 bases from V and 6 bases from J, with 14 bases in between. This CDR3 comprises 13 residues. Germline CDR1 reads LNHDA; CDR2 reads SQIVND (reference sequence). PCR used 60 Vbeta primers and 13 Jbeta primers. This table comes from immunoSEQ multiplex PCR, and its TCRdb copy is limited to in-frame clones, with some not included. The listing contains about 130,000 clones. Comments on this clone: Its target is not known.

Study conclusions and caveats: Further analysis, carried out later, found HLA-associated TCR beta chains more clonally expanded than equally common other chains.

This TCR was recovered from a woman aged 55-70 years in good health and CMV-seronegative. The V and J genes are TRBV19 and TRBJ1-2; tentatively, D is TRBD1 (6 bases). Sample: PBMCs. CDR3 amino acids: CASSHTGPNGYTF. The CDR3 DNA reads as TGTGCCAGTAGCCACACAGGGCCGAATGGCTACACCTTC.